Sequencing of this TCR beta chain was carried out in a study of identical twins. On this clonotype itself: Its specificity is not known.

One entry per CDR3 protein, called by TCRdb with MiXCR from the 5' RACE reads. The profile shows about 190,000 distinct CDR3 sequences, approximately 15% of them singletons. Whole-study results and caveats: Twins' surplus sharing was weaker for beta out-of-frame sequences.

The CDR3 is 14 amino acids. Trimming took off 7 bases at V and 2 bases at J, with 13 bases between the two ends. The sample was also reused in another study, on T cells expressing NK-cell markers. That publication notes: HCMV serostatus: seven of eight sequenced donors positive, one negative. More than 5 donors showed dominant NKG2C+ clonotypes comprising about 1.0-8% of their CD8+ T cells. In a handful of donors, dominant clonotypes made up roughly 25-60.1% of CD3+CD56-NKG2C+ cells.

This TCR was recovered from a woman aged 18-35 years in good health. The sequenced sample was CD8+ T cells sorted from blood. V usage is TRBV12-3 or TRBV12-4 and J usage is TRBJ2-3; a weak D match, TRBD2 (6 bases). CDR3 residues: CASIPGLITDTQYF. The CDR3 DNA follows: TGTGCCAGCATACCGGGACTCATCACAGATACGCAGTATTTT.